This paragraph covers one T cell receptor (beta chain) sequence. The clone's antigen remains unknown. Base-call qualities are not available, and no considerably larger clone is one nucleotide away. Multiplex touch-down PCR with a mixed TRB-A/B primer pool was used to amplify rearranged TRB sequences covering the V, D and J segments. Illumina adapters and sample indices were attached to the amplicons in two consecutive PCR reactions using Phusion HS II polymerase. The amplicons were purified from gel with the NucleoSpin Gel and PCR Clean-up kit and then assessed with Qubit and an Agilent 2100 Bioanalyzer. Libraries were sequenced on an Illumina MiSeq using 600-cycle, single-indexed, paired-end runs. Per the original workflow: MiXCR versions 2.12 and 3.0.5 were used to process TRB sequences. Each unique CDR3 nucleotide sequence was treated as one clone, and only productive sequences with two or more reads were kept. Shannon diversity, evenness, clonality (one minus evenness), and alpha-parameterized diversity profiles from alpha 0 to 5 were included as repertoire metrics. The IGoR algorithm was used to compute generation probabilities of clones in paired pre- and post-chemotherapy samples. TCRdb trimmed public reads at Q25 via fastp, called clones via MiXCR and kept in-frame beta chains. When rows share a CDR3 protein, they turn into one entry using the most common DNA and genes. Here the V and J calls rest on TCRdb's processing, not on the authors' analysis. Across this sample there are around 3,400 distinct CDR3 sequences, with 20% to 25% seen only once. The top ten clones comprise about 21% of the sample.

Instead of sorted cells or RNA, genomic DNA extracted from peripheral blood served as the source for amplifying TCR beta rearrangements. This entry belongs to a study of T cell repertoires in aging, cancer and after chemotherapy (dated by TCRdb to the late 2010s). At the level of the whole study: Donors spanned six age groups from 30 or younger to 70 or older, with at least three individuals per group. In the hematological group, paired pre- and post-chemotherapy samples were obtained from chronic lymphocytic leukemia patients treated with fludarabine- or bendamustine-based regimens. In total, the full dataset held 10 million or so TCR reads. To look at immunoaging and at how T cells reconstitute after chemotherapy, the study profiled TCR beta repertoires in peripheral blood from both healthy donors and cancer patients. Alongside some 96 healthy donors serving as a reference group, the cohort included over 200 cancer patients, of whom roughly 90 had hematological cancers and some 130 had solid cancers.

Here V drops 5 bases and J drops 4 bases, and the junction holds 5 bases not matched to any gene. CDR1 and CDR2, looked up from the germline V gene, are SGHTA and FQGNSA. The CDR3, cysteine through phenylalanine, is 15 amino acids long. Only the CDR3 DNA stays, 45 bases, in frame from base 1. General findings and caveats noted by the study authors: Median generation probability increased over the chemotherapy interval in both cancer cohorts, suggesting repertoire reconstitution through rebound thymic output. The authors noted that the repertoire data do not allow conclusions about immunological memory after chemotherapy. Lymphoid organ infiltration was present in hematological cancer patients, and this infiltration may itself impair thymic emigration or peripheral T cell expansion. Compared with age-matched healthy donors, untreated patients with either hematological or solid cancers had significantly lower TCR diversity in the blood along with higher clonality. In healthy donors, the drop in TCR diversity with age came mainly from a loss of richness, whereas in cancer patients a loss of evenness also played a part.

This receptor was identified in a human donor with a blood cancer. Sequences were obtained from blood. The chain links TRBV7-2 with TRBJ2-7; 13 central nucleotides agree with TRBD2. The CDR3 loop reads CASSIGLAGVYEQYF. The DNA sequence is given as TGTGCCAGCAGCATAGGACTAGCGGGAGTATACGAGCAGTACTTC. With the portions outside the CDR3 filled from the reference TRBV7-2 and TRBJ2-7 genes, the complete variable region becomes GAGVSQSPSNKVTEKGKDVELRCDPISGHTALYWYRQSLGQGLEFLIYFQGNSAPDKSGLPSDRFSAERTGGSVSTLTIQRTQQEDSAVYLCASSIGLAGVYEQYFGPGTRLTVT.